This entry concerns a single T cell receptor beta chain. The antigen is not known. The data belong to a study of CXCR3-negative and CXCR3-positive naive CD8 T cells. CDR1 MGHRA and CDR2 YSYEKL come from the germline V gene. The CDR3 extends over 16 amino acids. Study-wide results and caveats: Diversity was high in both naive subsets and much lower in memory cells. Fresh PBMCs were used in most assays, and CXCR3 expression partially decreased after cryopreservation. CXCR3-positive naive cells had TRB CDR3s that were more hydrophobic than CXCR3-negative naive cells had.

The study made its TRB cDNA libraries by 5' RACE, adding UMI labels. From its re-call of the 5' RACE reads, TCRdb lists each CDR3 protein once, without DNA. The sample totals over 50,000 distinct CDR3 sequences. The chain carries TRBV4-1 and TRBJ1-5; TCRdb designates TRBD1, a call that cannot be tested without DNA. The sequenced material came from naive CXCR3+ CD8+ T cells from blood. The subset here: CD45RO-CCR7+CD27+CD95- naive CD8+ T cells expressing CXCR3 (TNR3+). The receptor's source is a human donor in good health. Some clones in this sample may be carry-over from other donors' samples. CDR3 protein: CASSQVGQGYSQPQHF.